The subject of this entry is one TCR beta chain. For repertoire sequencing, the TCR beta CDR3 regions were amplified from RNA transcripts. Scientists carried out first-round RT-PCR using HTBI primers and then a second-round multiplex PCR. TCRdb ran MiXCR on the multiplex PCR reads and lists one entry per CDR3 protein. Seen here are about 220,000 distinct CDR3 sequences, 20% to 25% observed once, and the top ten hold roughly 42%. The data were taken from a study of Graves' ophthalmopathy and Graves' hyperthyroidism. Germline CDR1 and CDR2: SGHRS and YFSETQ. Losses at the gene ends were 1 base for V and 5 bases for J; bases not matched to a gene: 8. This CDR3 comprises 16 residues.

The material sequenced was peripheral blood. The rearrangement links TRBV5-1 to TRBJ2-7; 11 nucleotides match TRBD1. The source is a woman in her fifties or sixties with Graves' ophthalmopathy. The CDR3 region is CASSLRTGGWKDEQYF. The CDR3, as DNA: TGCGCCAGCAGCTTGCGGACAGGGGGCTGGAAGGACGAGCAGTACTTC.